This entry lists 18 T cell receptor beta chains sequenced from one sample in a study of shared clonotypes between healthy human individuals. Method: immunoSEQ multiplex PCR; TCRdb's copy keeps in-frame clones and lacks some. In the table there are 2,500,000 or so clones, approximately 93% of which are singletons. The sample consisted of naive CD4+ T cells from PBMCs. Subset here: CD45RA+ positively selected. These receptors were taken from a young man in good health. Some clones in this sample may be carry-over from other donors' samples.

The genes are TRBV6-1 and TRBJ2-5; D is undetermined. Trimming pared 5 bases from V and 7 bases from J, leaving 8 bases between. The length of the CDR3 is 11 residues. The germline CDR1 and CDR2 sequences are MNHNS and SASEGT. DNA for the CDR3: TGTGCCAGCAGTCTATTGGGGACCCAGTACTTC. Its protein product is CASSLLGTQYF.

The chain links TRBV30 to TRBJ2-5; 8 nucleotides agree with TRBD1. Germline CDR1 is GTSNPN and CDR2 is SVGIG (reference sequence). The CDR3 consists of 16 residues. V was clipped by 2 bases and J by 4 bases; unmatched bases: 12. The CDR3 loop reads CAWSPPGGSLRETQYF. The CDR3 DNA reads TGTGCCTGGAGTCCTCCAGGGGGCTCTTTGAGAGAGACCCAGTACTTC.

V gene TRBV7-2 combines with J gene TRBJ1-6; D is uncertain. V gave up 7 bases and J gave up 10 bases, with 20 bases separating them. Germline V gene sequence: CDR1 SGHTA, CDR2 FQGNSA. This CDR3 has 15 residues. The CDR3 sequence: CASTWMGQAESPLHF. The CDR3 DNA is TGTGCCAGCACCTGGATGGGCCAGGCGGAATCACCCCTCCACTTT.

The rearrangement links TRBV28 to TRBJ1-5, with 7 nucleotides matching TRBD1. Germline V gene data show CDR1 as MDHEN and CDR2 as SYDVKM. After removal of 6 bases from V and 4 bases from J, the junction contained 12 bases not matched to a gene. There are 16 residues in the CDR3. CDR3 region: CASSTYPGTVNQPQHF. CDR3 DNA sequence: TGTGCCAGCAGCACGTATCCCGGGACAGTAAATCAGCCCCAGCATTTT.

The chain links TRBV19 to TRBJ2-1; TRBD2 matches 8 bases. The CDR3 has 14 residues. The germline V gene encodes CDR1 LNHDA and CDR2 SQIVND (reference sequence). With 3 bases clipped from V and 7 bases from J, the junction kept 5 bases outside the gene matches. In nucleotides, the CDR3 is TGTGCCAGTAGTATTAAGCGGGAGAGGAATGAGCAGTTCTTC. It translates to CASSIKRERNEQFF.

As to this clone: Different DNA sequences within this sample yield the same CDR3. This rearrangement joins TRBV18 to TRBJ2-7; D is unresolved. Germline assignment: CDR1 KGHSH and CDR2 LQKENI. The ends were cut back, 0 bases at V and 1 base at J, with 7 bases in the middle. There are 14 residues in the CDR3. For the CDR3, the DNA is TGTGCCAGCTCACCACCATCGGTTTCCTACGAGCAGTACTTC. As protein: CASSPPSVSYEQYF.

About this clone: An end of the junction does not agree with germline; a read error may underlie this. CDR3 sequence (DNA): TGTGCCAGCAGCCAAGATCGGACAGGTCGCATCTTC. It yields the protein CASSQDRTGRIF. This chain uses TRBV14 with TRBJ2-1; 7 bases are a match to TRBD1. Per the germline V gene, CDR1 is SGHDN and CDR2 is FVKESK. The length of the CDR3 is 12 residues.

V usage is TRBV28 and J usage is TRBJ2-2; TRBD1 agrees at 10 bases. The ends lost 6 bases at V and 3 bases at J; junction bases unmatched: 1. CDR1 is MDHEN and CDR2 is SYDVKM in the germline V gene. The CDR3 is 14 residues long. The CDR3 DNA is TGTGCCAGCAGCGGGACAGGGGACACCGGGGAGCTGTTTTTT. Amino acid sequence: CASSGTGDTGELFF.

The V call is TRBV7-2, the J call TRBJ2-7; tentative D call: TRBD2 (6 bases). Germline V CDR1 and CDR2: SGHTA, FQGNSA. Trimming pared 5 bases from V and 3 bases from J, leaving 23 bases between. The CDR3 consists of 17 residues. CDR3 region: CASSRKLGTGDYYEQYF. The CDR3 DNA follows: TGTGCCAGCAGCCGTAAGCTAGGGACGGGAGATTACTACGAGCAGTACTTC. Using reference TRBV7-2 and TRBJ2-7 for the parts outside the CDR3, the full variable domain is GAGVSQSPSNKVTEKGKDVELRCDPISGHTALYWYRQSLGQGLEFLIYFQGNSAPDKSGLPSDRFSAERTGGSVSTLTIQRTQQEDSAVYLCASSRKLGTGDYYEQYFGPGTRLTVT.

V gene TRBV5-1 combines with J gene TRBJ2-5, with 10 bases that match TRBD2. CDR3 length: 15 residues. With V trimmed by 3 bases and J by 5 bases, 7 bases remained unmatched. CDR1 is SGHRS and CDR2 is YFSETQ in the germline V gene. CDR3 sequence: CASSSLSGRRETQYF. The DNA of the CDR3 is TGCGCCAGCAGCTCCCTTAGCGGGAGGCGGGAGACCCAGTACTTC.

The CDR3 protein is CASQGTRFYSYEQYF. CDR3 in DNA: TGTGCCAGCCAGGGTACCAGGTTCTACTCCTACGAGCAGTACTTC. The rearrangement joins TRBV6-1 to TRBJ2-7, with D possibly TRBD1 on 5 matching bases. The CDR3 length is 15 residues. CDR1 and CDR2 (germline): MNHNS, SASEGT. Trimming stripped 8 bases from V and 0 bases from J, with 17 bases between.

The genes are TRBV27 and TRBJ1-2; TRBD1 is a possible D gene (6 bases). The germline gives CDR1 MNHEY, CDR2 SMNVEV (reference sequence). V lost 4 bases, J lost 4 bases, and 13 bases lay in between. The CDR3 is 14 residues long. The CDR3 DNA is TGTGCCAGCAGTTCCTCTGGACAGATCTATGGCTACACCTTC. This translates into CASSSSGQIYGYTF.

This chain joins TRBV5-8 and TRBJ1-6, with D possibly matching TRBD1 (5 bases). The CDR3 totals 14 residues. Germline CDR1 reads SGHTS; CDR2 reads YDEGEE. Trimming took off 3 bases at V and 10 bases at J, with 14 bases between the two ends. CDR3 bases: TGTGCCAGCAGCTCTAGGGACCTTGACTCACCCCTCCACTTT. This encodes CASSSRDLDSPLHF.

J is TRBJ2-7 and V is TRBV2, with 13 bases matching TRBD2. The CDR3 loop spans 18 amino acids. With V trimmed by 6 bases and J by 2 bases, 13 bases remained unmatched. Per the germline V gene, CDR1 is SNHLY and CDR2 is FYNNEI. The CDR3 sequence: CASRKTSGGLVGAYEQYF. Written as DNA, the CDR3 is TGTGCCAGCAGGAAGACTAGCGGGGGGTTAGTCGGGGCCTACGAGCAGTACTTC.

The chain uses TRBV29-1 and TRBJ1-3; D remains unclear. The germline V and J ends were trimmed by 2 bases and 4 bases, with 9 bases remaining between them. There are 13 residues in the CDR3. CDR1 is SQVTM and CDR2 is ANQGSEA in the germline V gene. The CDR3 here is CSVETVPGNTIYF. The CDR3, as DNA: TGCAGCGTTGAAACTGTGCCAGGAAACACCATATATTTT.

This chain links TRBV9 with TRBJ2-3; 7 nucleotides align to TRBD2. V lost 0 bases and J lost 4; bases outside the gene matches: 11. The CDR3 covers 17 residues. The germline gives CDR1 SGDLS, CDR2 YYNGEE. The CDR3 sequence: CASSVDPGPGRADTQYF. The CDR3 DNA sequence: TGTGCCAGCAGCGTAGATCCGGGGCCAGGGAGGGCAGATACGCAGTATTTT.

The rearrangement joins TRBV2 to TRBJ1-2; D uncertain. The CDR3 consists of 14 residues. Trimming removed 3 bases at V and 4 bases at J, with 12 bases between. Germline V CDR1 and CDR2: SNHLY, FYNNEI. The CDR3 sequence is CASSEEGLVYGYTF. The CDR3 nucleotides are TGTGCCAGCAGTGAGGAGGGTCTGGTCTATGGCTACACCTTC.

This rearrangement joins TRBV4-1 to TRBJ1-3; no clear D. Germline lookup yields CDR1 MGHRA and CDR2 YSYEKL. The ends were cut back, 4 bases at V and 0 bases at J, with 13 bases in the middle. CDR3 length: 16 amino acids. The CDR3 DNA reads TGCGCCAGCAGCCCGTTTTGGCCGGTCTCTGGAAACACCATATATTTT. It translates to CASSPFWPVSGNTIYF.